The T cell receptor beta chain under discussion was sequenced for a study of radiation and T cells in renal cell carcinoma. The time point was: baseline pretreatment blood. Treatment of the sample: 15 Gy SBRT to primary tumor, nephrectomy 4 weeks later. The patient's renal cell carcinoma had clear cell pathology. The repertoire was sequenced with immunoSEQ multiplex PCR; TCRdb's copy has only in-frame clones and lacks some. The repertoire includes 95,000 to 150,000 clones, roughly 85% of them detected once, and under 4% sits in the top ten. Deletions cut 7 bases from V and 4 bases from J, with 7 bases between. The CDR3 spans 11 residues. Germline V CDR1 and CDR2: MDHEN, SYDVKM.

The input for sequencing was blood, taken from a patient whose treatment included radiotherapy and nephrectomy. The rearrangement uses TRBV28 and TRBJ1-1; TRBD1 might be the D (5 bases). The receptor comes from a woman in her fifties or sixties with renal cell carcinoma. In nucleotides, the CDR3 is TGTGCCAGCAAGAGGGGCACTGAAGCTTTCTTT. Protein product: CASKRGTEAFF.